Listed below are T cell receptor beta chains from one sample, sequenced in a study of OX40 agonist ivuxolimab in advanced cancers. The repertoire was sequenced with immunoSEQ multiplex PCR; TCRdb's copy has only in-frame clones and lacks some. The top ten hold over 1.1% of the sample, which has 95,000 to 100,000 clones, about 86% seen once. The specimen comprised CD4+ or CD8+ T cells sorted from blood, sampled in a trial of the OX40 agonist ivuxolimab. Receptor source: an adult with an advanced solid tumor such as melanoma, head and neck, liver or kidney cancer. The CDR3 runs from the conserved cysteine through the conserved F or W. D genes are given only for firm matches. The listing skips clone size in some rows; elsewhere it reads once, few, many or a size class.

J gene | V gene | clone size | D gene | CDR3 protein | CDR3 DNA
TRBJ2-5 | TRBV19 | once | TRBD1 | CASSVQGEQETQYF | TGTGCCAGTAGTGTACAGGGGGAACAAGAGACCCAGTACTTC
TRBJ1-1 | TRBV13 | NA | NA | CASSFVGVKNTEAFF | TGTGCCAGCAGCTTCGTAGGGGTGAAGAACACTGAAGCTTTCTTT
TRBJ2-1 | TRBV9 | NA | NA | CASSVEGHYNEQFF | TGTGCCAGCAGCGTAGAAGGACATTACAATGAGCAGTTCTTC
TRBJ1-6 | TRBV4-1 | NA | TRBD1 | CASSPRTGGGPLHF | TGCGCCAGCAGCCCTAGGACAGGGGGCGGCCCCCTCCACTTT
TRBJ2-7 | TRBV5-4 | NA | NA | CASSLAGDLAYEQYF | TGTGCCAGCAGCTTGGCCGGGGATCTAGCCTACGAGCAGTACTTC
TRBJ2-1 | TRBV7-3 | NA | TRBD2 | CASAGEPYNEQFF | TGTGCCAGTGCGGGGGAGCCCTACAATGAGCAGTTCTTC
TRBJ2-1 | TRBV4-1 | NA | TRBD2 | CASSPGLASDEQFF | TGCGCCAGCAGCCCTGGACTAGCGTCGGATGAGCAGTTCTTC
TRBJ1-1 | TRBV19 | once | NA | CASSIAGREAFF | TGTGCCAGTAGTATTGCTGGCAGGGAGGCTTTCTTT
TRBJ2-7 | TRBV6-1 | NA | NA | CASSRTVSYEQYF | TGTGCCAGCAGTCGGACAGTCTCCTACGAGCAGTACTTC
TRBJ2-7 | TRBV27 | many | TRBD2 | CASTRAGGRYEQYF | TGTGCCAGCACCCGGGCGGGAGGGCGTTACGAGCAGTACTTC
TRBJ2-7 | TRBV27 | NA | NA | CAAKARRGLDEQYF | TGTGCCGCCAAGGCCCGGAGGGGGCTCGACGAGCAGTACTTC
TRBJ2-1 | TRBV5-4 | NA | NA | CASSARGGRGDNEQFF | TGTGCCAGCAGCGCCCGTGGGGGCAGGGGTGACAATGAGCAGTTCTTC
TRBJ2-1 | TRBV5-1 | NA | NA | CASSLEVGALSNEQFF | TGCGCCAGCAGCTTGGAGGTGGGAGCGTTATCTAATGAGCAGTTCTTC
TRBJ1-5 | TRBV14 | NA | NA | CASSQERGQPQHF | TGTGCCAGCAGCCAAGAAAGGGGTCAGCCCCAGCATTTT
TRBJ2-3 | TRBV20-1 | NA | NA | CSASSRDTQYF | TGCAGTGCTAGTTCGCGAGATACGCAGTATTTT
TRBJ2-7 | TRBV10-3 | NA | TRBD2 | CAISESAGGPYEQYF | TGTGCCATCAGTGAGTCTGCGGGAGGGCCGTACGAGCAGTACTTC
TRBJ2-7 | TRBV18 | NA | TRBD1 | CASSRGQGGYNEQYF | TGTGCCAGCTCACGCGGACAGGGGGGGTACAACGAGCAGTACTTC
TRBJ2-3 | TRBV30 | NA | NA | CAWSSGGGGNTQYF | TGTGCCTGGAGTAGCGGAGGGGGGGGTAATACGCAGTATTTT
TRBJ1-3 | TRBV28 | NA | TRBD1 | CASSSGGLTSGAGNTIYF | TGTGCCAGCAGTTCAGGGGGCCTTACATCAGGAGCTGGAAACACCATATATTTT
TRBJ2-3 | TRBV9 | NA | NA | CASSVEATTQDTQYF | TGTGCCAGCAGCGTAGAGGCGACTACCCAAGATACGCAGTATTTT
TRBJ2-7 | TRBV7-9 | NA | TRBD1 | CASSPPLDRGRSPYF | TGTGCCAGCAGTCCACCGCTGGACAGGGGTCGATCACCGTACTTC
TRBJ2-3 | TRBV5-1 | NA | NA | CASSPPSGGGADTQYF | TGCGCCAGCAGCCCTCCGTCCGGGGGTGGGGCAGATACGCAGTATTTT
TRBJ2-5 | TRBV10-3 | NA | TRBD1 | CAIKAGGAETQYF | TGTGCCATCAAGGCAGGGGGCGCGGAGACCCAGTACTTC
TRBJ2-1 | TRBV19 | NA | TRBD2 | CASRALAGVNNEQFF | TGTGCCAGTAGGGCCCTAGCGGGGGTGAACAATGAGCAGTTCTTC
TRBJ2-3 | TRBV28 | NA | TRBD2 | CASSSDMPRTSGETDTQYF | TGTGCCAGCAGTTCTGACATGCCCAGGACTAGCGGGGAGACAGATACGCAGTATTTT
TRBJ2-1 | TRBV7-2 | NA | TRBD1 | CASSSRGTASSYNEQFF | TGTGCCAGCAGCTCAAGAGGGACAGCCAGCTCCTACAATGAGCAGTTCTTC
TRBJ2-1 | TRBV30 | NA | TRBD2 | CAWRPRGGSTSYNEQFF | TGTGCCTGGAGGCCTCGGGGCGGGAGCACCTCCTACAATGAGCAGTTCTTC
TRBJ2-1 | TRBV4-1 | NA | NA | CASSPAGSSGQFF | TGCGCCAGCAGCCCCGCAGGGAGTAGCGGGCAGTTCTTC
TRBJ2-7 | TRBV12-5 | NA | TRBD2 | CASGLAAGGYEQYF | TGTGCTAGTGGTTTGGCGGCGGGGGGCTACGAGCAGTACTTC
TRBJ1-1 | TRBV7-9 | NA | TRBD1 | CASRERDRGLGTEAFF | TGTGCCAGCAGAGAGAGGGACAGGGGGCTCGGCACTGAAGCTTTCTTT
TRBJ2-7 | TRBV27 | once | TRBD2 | CASSLSMERDYEQYF | TGTGCCAGCAGTTTAAGTATGGAGCGGGACTACGAGCAGTACTTC
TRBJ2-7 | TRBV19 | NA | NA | CATPRQAFSYEQYF | TGTGCTACCCCTCGACAGGCGTTTTCCTACGAGCAGTACTTC
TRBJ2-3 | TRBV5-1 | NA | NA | CASSLATGTDTQYF | TGCGCCAGCAGCTTGGCAACAGGGACAGATACGCAGTATTTT
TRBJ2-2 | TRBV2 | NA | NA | CASSEVGGAGELFF | TGTGCCAGCAGTGAAGTCGGGGGCGCCGGGGAGCTGTTTTTT
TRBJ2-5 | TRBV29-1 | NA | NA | CSARRGSQKTQYF | TGCAGCGCCCGCCGAGGCAGCCAAAAGACCCAGTACTTC
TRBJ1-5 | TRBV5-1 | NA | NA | CASSLDGRVGNQPQHF | TGCGCCAGCAGCTTGGACGGCAGGGTCGGCAATCAGCCCCAGCATTTT
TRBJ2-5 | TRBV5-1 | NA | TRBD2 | CASSSGAGQQETQYF | TGCGCCAGCAGCTCTGGAGCGGGGCAACAAGAGACCCAGTACTTC
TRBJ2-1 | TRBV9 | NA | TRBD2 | CASSVGGAQGGRNEQFF | TGTGCCAGCAGCGTAGGGGGGGCCCAAGGCGGGAGGAATGAGCAGTTCTTC
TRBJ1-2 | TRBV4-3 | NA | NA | CASSLQGGYGYTF | TGCGCCAGCAGCCTACAGGGAGGCTATGGCTACACCTTC
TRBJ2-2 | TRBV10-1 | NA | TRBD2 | CASSEQSGSLGGELFF | TGCGCCAGCAGTGAGCAAAGCGGGAGTTTAGGCGGGGAGCTGTTTTTT
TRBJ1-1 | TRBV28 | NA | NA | CASSLLGKNTEAFF | TGTGCCAGCAGTTTACTGGGGAAGAACACTGAAGCTTTCTTT
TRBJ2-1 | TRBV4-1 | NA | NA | CASSQDSSGFYNEQFF | TGCGCCAGCAGCCAAGATAGCAGCGGATTTTACAATGAGCAGTTCTTC
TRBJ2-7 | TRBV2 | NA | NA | CASNFNSYEQYF | TGTGCCAGCAATTTCAACTCCTACGAGCAGTACTTC
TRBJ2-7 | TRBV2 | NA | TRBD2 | CASSGGGRYEQYF | TGTGCCAGCAGTGGGGGAGGGAGGTACGAGCAGTACTTC
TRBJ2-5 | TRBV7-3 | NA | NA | CASSFLGGLSTQYF | TGTGCCAGCAGCTTTTTGGGGGGTCTATCGACCCAGTACTTC
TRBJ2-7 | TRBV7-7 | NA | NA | CASSLEEGFSYEQYF | TGTGCCAGCAGCTTAGAAGAGGGTTTCTCCTACGAGCAGTACTTC
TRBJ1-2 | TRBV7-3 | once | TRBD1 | CASSLRDRIDYGYTF | TGTGCCAGCAGCTTAAGGGACAGGATCGACTATGGCTACACCTTC
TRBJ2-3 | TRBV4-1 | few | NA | CASSQEAALRTDTQYF | TGCGCCAGCAGCCAAGAGGCTGCACTACGCACAGATACGCAGTATTTT
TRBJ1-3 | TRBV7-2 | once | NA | CASSAGILSGNTIYF | TGTGCCAGCAGCGCCGGCATACTCTCTGGAAACACCATATATTTT
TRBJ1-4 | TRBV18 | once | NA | CASSPRPIGAENEKLFF | TGTGCCAGCTCACCAAGGCCCATCGGGGCCGAAAATGAAAAACTGTTTTTT
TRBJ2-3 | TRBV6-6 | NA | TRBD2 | CASSWGNGGAADTQYF | TGTGCCAGCAGTTGGGGGAACGGGGGGGCAGCAGATACGCAGTATTTT
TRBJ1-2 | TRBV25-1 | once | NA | CASSETGPERLNYGYTF | TGTGCCAGCAGTGAAACTGGGCCGGAACGACTTAACTATGGCTACACCTTC
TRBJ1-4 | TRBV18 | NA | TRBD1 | CASSVDRGDEKLFF | TGTGCCAGCTCAGTGGACAGGGGGGATGAAAAACTGTTTTTT
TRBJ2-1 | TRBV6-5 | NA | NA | CASKGVNEQFF | TGTGCCAGCAAGGGAGTCAATGAGCAGTTCTTC